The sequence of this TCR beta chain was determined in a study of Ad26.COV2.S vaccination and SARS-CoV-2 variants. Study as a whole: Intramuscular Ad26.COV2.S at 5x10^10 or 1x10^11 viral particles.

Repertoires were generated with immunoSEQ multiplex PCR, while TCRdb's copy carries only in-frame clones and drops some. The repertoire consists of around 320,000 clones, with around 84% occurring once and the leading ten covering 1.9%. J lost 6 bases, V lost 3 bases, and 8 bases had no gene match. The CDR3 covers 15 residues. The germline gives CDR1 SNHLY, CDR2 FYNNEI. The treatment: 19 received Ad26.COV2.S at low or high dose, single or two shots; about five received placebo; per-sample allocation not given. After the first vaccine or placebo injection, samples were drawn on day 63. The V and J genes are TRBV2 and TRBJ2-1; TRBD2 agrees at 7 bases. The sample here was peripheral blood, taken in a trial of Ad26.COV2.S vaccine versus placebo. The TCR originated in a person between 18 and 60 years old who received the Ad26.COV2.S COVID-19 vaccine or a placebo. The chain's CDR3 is CASSDWLADSNEQFF. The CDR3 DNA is TGTGCCAGCAGTGATTGGCTAGCGGATAGCAATGAGCAGTTCTTC.